This T cell receptor (beta chain) was documented in a study of blood T cell repertoires in COVID-19. On the study more broadly: Spain, Italy and the United States supplied samples that represented acute and convalescent COVID-19. In each case, the material was cDNA or gDNA derived from T cells, B-cell-depleted T cells, or PBMCs.

In germline, CDR1 is WSHSY, CDR2 SAAADI. The CDR3 covers 14 residues. Trimming at V came to 6 bases and at J to 8 bases, leaving 7 bases not matched to a gene. Authors' methods: Reference gene primer amplification yielded estimated nucleated cell counts. Sequenced by immunoSEQ multiplex PCR; TCRdb stores in-frame clones only, minus some. The DNA was the basis for D and trimming; V, J and clone size are from that table. The sample shows about 200,000 clones, approximately 82% of them seen only once. This TCR derives from a human donor in a cohort sampled during active COVID-19. The specimen was peripheral blood. V gene TRBV10-2 combines with J gene TRBJ1-4, with 9 bases matching TRBD1. DNA of the CDR3: TGCGCCAGCAGATTGACAGGGGGTAGGGAAAAACTGTTTTTT. It translates to CASRLTGGREKLFF.